This T cell receptor (beta chain) came from a study of T-cell memory formation after mild COVID-19. Deletions cut 6 bases from V and 3 bases from J, with 20 bases between. This CDR3 has 15 residues. Germline lookup yields CDR1 SQVTM and CDR2 ANQGSEA. General study results and limits: Contracting clones from day 15 to 85 had balanced CD4/CD8; later expanders favoured CD4+.

Notes on this clonotype: Its antigen is not known.

Constant-segment primers were used for 5'RACE, and the resulting TCR alpha and TCR beta cDNA libraries carried sample barcodes and UMIs. TCRdb re-derived calls from the 5' RACE reads in MiXCR, one entry per CDR3 protein. The repertoire holds over 150,000 distinct CDR3 sequences, with about 22% as singletons. Sequencing used PBMCs or a T cell subset sorted from them (not recorded which). The sequence came from an adult woman who had mild COVID-19 (a few samples of this study predate the infection). Cell type and time point are not known. V gene TRBV29-1 combines with J gene TRBJ1-2; D is perhaps TRBD1 (6 bases). CDR3 in DNA: TGCAGCGTCCACGGGACGATTACAGGGCACTATGGCTACACCTTC. Its protein is CSVHGTITGHYGYTF.